This T cell receptor (beta chain) was documented in a study of shared clonotypes between healthy human individuals. Terminally differentiated effector memory CD45RA+ cells were excluded by CCR7 positive selection of CD45RO-negative cells. Repertoires were generated with immunoSEQ multiplex PCR, while TCRdb's copy carries only in-frame clones and drops some. Of 550,000 to 750,000 clones listed, roughly nine tenths are singletons. Trimming pared 7 bases from V and 0 bases from J, leaving 12 bases between. This CDR3 contains 15 residues. The V gene's germline CDR1 is LNHDA and CDR2 SQIVND (reference sequence).

The rearrangement links TRBV19 to TRBJ1-4; TRBD1 is a possible D gene (6 bases). The receptor was isolated from a man aged 25-45 years in good health. The sequencing input was naive CD8+ T cells sorted from blood. This chain's CDR3 is CASNRGGATNEKLFF. In nucleotides, the CDR3 is TGTGCCAGTAACAGAGGGGGGGCAACTAATGAAAAACTGTTTTTT.